The present entry profiles one T cell receptor beta chain with its context. Its target is unknown. TCRdb's table, derived via immunoSEQ multiplex PCR, lists solely in-frame clones and lacks some. The table shows some 150,000 clones, with more than 85% occurring only once. The sample originates from a study of T cell responses to AZD1222 COVID-19 vaccine. Broader study findings: Unmutated variant regions reportedly attract nearly half of all spike-specific TCRs.

Pooling was applied to second doses at about 4 or about 12 weeks. The specimen was peripheral blood, collected 28 days after the second AZD1222 dose. This TCR derives from an adult who received the AZD1222 COVID-19 vaccine.

In DNA form, the CDR3 reads TGTGCCAGCAGTGCAGCGGGGGCGACAGATACGCAGTATTTT. It translates to CASSAAGATDTQYF. This sequence joins TRBV28 and TRBJ2-3; 8 nucleotides match TRBD2. The trim removed 5 bases at V and 3 bases at J, leaving 4 bases unmatched. Germline CDR1 is MDHEN and CDR2 is SYDVKM. The CDR3 covers 14 residues. Full variable domain (missing parts from reference TRBV28 and TRBJ2-3): DVKVTQSSRYLVKRTGEKVFLECVQDMDHENMFWYRQDPGLGLRLIYFSYDVKMKEKGDIPEGYSVSREKKERFSLILESASTNQTSMYLCASSAAGATDTQYFGPGTRLTVL.